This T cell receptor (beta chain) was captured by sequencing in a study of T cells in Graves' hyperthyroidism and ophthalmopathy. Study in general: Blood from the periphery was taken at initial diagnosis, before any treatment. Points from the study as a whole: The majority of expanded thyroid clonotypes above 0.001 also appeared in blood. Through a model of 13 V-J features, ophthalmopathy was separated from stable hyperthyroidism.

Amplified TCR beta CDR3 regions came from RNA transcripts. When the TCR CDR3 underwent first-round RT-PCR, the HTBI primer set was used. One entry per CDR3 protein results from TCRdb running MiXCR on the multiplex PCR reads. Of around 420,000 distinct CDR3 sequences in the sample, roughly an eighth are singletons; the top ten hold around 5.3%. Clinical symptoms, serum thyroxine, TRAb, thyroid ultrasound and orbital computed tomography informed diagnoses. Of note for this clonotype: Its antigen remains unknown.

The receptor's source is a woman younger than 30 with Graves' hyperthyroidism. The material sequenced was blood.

The CDR3 DNA is TGTGCCAGCAGCTTAAGGTCGGTAAACACTGAAGCTTTCTTT. Residues: CASSLRSVNTEAFF. This chain joins TRBV7-9 and TRBJ1-1; D is uncertain. Trimming pared 2 bases from V and 2 bases from J, leaving 9 bases between. Germline lookup yields CDR1 SEHNR and CDR2 FQNEAQ (reference sequence). The CDR3 contains 14 residues.